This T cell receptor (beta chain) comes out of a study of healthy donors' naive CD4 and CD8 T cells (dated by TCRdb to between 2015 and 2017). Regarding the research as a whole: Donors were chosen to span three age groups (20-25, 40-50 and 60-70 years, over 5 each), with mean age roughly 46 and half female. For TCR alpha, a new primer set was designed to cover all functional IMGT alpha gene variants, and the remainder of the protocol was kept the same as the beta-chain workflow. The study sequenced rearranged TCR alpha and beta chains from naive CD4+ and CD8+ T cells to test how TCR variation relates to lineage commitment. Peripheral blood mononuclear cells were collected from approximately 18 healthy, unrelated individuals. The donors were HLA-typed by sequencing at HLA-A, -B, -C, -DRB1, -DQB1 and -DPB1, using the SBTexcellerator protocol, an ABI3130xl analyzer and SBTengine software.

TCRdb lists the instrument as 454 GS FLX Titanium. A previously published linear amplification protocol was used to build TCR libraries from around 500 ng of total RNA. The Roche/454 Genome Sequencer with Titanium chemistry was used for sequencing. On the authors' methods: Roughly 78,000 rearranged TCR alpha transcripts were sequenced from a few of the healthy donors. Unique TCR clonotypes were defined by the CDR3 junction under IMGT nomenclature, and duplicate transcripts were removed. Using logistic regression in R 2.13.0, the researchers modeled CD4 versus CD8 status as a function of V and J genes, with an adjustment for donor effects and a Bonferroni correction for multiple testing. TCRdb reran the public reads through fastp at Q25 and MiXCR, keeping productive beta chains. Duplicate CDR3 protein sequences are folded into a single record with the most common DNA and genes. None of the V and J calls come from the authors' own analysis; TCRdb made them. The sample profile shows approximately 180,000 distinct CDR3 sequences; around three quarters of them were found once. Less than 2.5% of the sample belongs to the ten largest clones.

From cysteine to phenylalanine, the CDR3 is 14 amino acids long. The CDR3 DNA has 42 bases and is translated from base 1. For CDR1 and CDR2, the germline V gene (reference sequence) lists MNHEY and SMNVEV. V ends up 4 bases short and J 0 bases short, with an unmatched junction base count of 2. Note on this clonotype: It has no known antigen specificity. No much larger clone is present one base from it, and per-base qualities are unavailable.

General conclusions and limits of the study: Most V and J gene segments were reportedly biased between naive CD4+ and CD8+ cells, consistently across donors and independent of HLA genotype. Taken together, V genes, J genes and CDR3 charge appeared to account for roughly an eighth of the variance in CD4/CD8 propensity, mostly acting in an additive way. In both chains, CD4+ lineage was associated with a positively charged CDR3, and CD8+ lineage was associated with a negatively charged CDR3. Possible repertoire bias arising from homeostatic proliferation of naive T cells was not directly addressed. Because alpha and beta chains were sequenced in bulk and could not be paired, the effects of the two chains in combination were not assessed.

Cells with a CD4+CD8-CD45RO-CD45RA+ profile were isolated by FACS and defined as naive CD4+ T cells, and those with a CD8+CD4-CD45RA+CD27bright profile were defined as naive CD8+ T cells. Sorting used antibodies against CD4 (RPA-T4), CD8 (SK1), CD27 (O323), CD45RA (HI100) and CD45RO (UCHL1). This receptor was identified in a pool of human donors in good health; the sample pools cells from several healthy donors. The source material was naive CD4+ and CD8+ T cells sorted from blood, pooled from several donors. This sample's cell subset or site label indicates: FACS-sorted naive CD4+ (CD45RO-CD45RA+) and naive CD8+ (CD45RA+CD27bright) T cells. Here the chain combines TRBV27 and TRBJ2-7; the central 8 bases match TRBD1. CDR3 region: CASSYTGGSYEQYF. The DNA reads TGTGCCAGCAGTTATACAGGGGGCTCCTACGAGCAGTACTTC.